Listed here are 9 T cell receptor beta chains from one sample, sequenced in a study of T-cell reconstitution after alpha-beta-depleted transplantation in children. Unique molecular identifiers were incorporated when the TCRbeta library was constructed. MiXCR was run by TCRdb on the PCR reads, yielding one entry per CDR3 protein. This table has around 200,000 distinct CDR3 sequences, around 7.7% appearing once. The sample consisted of PBMCs, mostly from graft donor cells, taken 360 days after TCRalphabeta/CD19-depleted stem cell transplant. The receptors here all came from a male patient aged 2 to 10 who had a stem cell transplant for acute myeloid leukemia, so the T cells may come from the graft donor.

In this sample, this clonotype turned up a few times. This chain uses TRBV11-2 with TRBJ2-1; 11 bases match TRBD2. Per the germline V gene, CDR1 is SGHAT and CDR2 is FQNNGV. The CDR3 sequence is 18 residues long. V gave up 5 bases and J gave up 0 bases; unmatched junction bases: 9. CDR3 region: CASSTISGRAGSYNEQFF. In nucleotides, the CDR3 is TGTGCCAGCAGCACCATTAGCGGGAGGGCCGGCTCCTACAATGAGCAGTTCTTC.

This clonotype was counted a few times. The rearrangement links TRBV19 to TRBJ1-5; tentatively, D is TRBD1 (6 bases). The V gene lost 6 bases and the J gene lost 6 bases, with 9 bases spanning the gap. Germline lookup yields CDR1 LNHDA and CDR2 SQIVND (reference sequence). The CDR3 runs to 12 residues. The CDR3, as DNA: TGTGCCAGTAGACTCAGGGGTCAGCCCCAGCATTTT. Translating gives CASRLRGQPQHF.

This clonotype came up a few times. This chain uses TRBV12-3 or TRBV12-4 with TRBJ2-4, with D possibly called TRBD1 or TRBD2 (5 bases each). This CDR3 region has 13 residues. The V end was cut by 5 bases, the J end by 8 bases, with 13 bases between. CDR3 coding DNA: TGTGCCAGCAGTGTCGAGGGGAGATACATTCAGTACTTC. Its translation is CASSVEGRYIQYF.

The chain has TRBV29-1 and TRBJ2-5; the match to TRBD2 covers 7 bases. CDR3 length equals 12 residues. V was pared by 7 bases and J by 5 bases, with 7 bases of the junction left unmatched. Germline loops: CDR1 SQVTM, CDR2 ANQGSEA. The DNA of the CDR3 is TGCAGCGGGACTCGGGGGGAGGAGACCCAGTACTTC. Amino acid sequence: CSGTRGEETQYF.

This clonotype was seen ten or more times. The chain joins TRBV10-3 to TRBJ2-7; 11 bases agree with TRBD2. Germline values: CDR1 ENHRY, CDR2 SYGVKD. This CDR3 has 15 residues. The trim removed 11 bases at V and 2 bases at J, leaving 11 bases unmatched. The CDR3 DNA is TGTGCCCTCGTTAGCGCTAGCGGGGGGACCTACGAGCAGTACGTC. It encodes CALVSASGGTYEQYV.

This clonotype has ten or more counts. J is TRBJ1-1 and V is TRBV2; D is ambiguous. This CDR3 has 12 residues. The germline V gene encodes CDR1 SNHLY and CDR2 FYNNEI. Trimming left V 0 bases short and J 8 bases short, with 7 bases between. Here the CDR3 DNA reads TGTGCCAGCAGTGAAGCAAAGGTAGAAGCTTTCTTT. It yields the protein CASSEAKVEAFF.

This clonotype was picked up a small number of times. The chain is built from TRBV7-2 and TRBJ2-7; TRBD2 aligns across 9 bases. The CDR3 runs to 15 residues. Germline V CDR1 and CDR2: SGHTA, FQGNSA. With 2 bases clipped from V and 4 bases from J, the junction kept 6 bases outside the gene matches. The chain's CDR3 is CASSLSREGPYEQYF. CDR3 sequence (DNA): TGTGCCAGCAGCTTATCGCGGGAGGGCCCGTACGAGCAGTACTTC.

This clonotype was seen a handful of times. The rearrangement links TRBV10-3 to TRBJ2-3, with 8 bases aligning to TRBD2. The V and J ends lost 11 bases and 0 bases, in that order; junction bases with no gene match: 10. Germline assignment: CDR1 ENHRY and CDR2 SYGVKD. The CDR3 has 15 residues. The CDR3 here is CASRVAGYSTDTQYF. The CDR3 DNA reads as TGTGCCTCACGGGTAGCGGGATATAGCACAGATACGCAGTATTTT.

This clonotype was observed a few times. The genes are TRBV20-1 and TRBJ2-1, with unresolved D. The CDR3 loop spans 14 amino acids. V was clipped by 6 bases and J by 1 base, with 13 bases between them. The germline V gene has CDR1 DFQATT and CDR2 SNEGSKA (reference sequence). CDR3: CSALPYDSYNEQFF. CDR3 bases: TGCAGTGCGCTCCCCTACGATTCCTACAATGAGCAGTTCTTC.